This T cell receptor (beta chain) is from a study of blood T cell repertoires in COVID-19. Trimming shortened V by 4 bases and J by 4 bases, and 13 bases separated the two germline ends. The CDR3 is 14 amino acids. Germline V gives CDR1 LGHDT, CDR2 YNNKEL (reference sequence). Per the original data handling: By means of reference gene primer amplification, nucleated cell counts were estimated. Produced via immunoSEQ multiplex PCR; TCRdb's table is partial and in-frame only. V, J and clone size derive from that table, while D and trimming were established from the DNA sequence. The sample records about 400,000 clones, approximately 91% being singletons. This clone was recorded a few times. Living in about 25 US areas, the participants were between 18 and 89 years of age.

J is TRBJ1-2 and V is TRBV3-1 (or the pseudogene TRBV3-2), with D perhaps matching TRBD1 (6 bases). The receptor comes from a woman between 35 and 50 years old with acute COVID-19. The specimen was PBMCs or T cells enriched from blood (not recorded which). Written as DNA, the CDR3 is TGTGCCAGCAGCCCCCGACAGGACGGCTATGGCTACACCTTC. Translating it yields CASSPRQDGYGYTF.